This T cell receptor beta chain was obtained from a study of T-cell memory formation after mild COVID-19. TCRdb ran MiXCR on the 5' RACE reads and lists one entry per CDR3 protein. The sample consists of roughly 51,000 distinct CDR3 sequences, about 7.3% of them appearing once. This clonotype was seen a handful of times. With V trimmed by 0 bases and J by 7 bases, 9 bases remained unmatched. Germline V gene data show CDR1 as SGDLS and CDR2 as YYNGEE. The CDR3 runs 17 residues. The specimen sequenced was PBMCs or a T cell subset sorted from them (not recorded which). The rearrangement links TRBV9 to TRBJ2-3; TRBD2 agrees at 12 bases. This clonotype originated in a man younger than 35 who had mild COVID-19 (a few samples of this study predate the infection). Cell type and time point are not known. CDR3 coding DNA: TGTGCCAGCAGCGTAGCTTCTAGCGGGGGGGCCCGGCATACGCAGTATTTT. Translated: CASSVASSGGARHTQYF.